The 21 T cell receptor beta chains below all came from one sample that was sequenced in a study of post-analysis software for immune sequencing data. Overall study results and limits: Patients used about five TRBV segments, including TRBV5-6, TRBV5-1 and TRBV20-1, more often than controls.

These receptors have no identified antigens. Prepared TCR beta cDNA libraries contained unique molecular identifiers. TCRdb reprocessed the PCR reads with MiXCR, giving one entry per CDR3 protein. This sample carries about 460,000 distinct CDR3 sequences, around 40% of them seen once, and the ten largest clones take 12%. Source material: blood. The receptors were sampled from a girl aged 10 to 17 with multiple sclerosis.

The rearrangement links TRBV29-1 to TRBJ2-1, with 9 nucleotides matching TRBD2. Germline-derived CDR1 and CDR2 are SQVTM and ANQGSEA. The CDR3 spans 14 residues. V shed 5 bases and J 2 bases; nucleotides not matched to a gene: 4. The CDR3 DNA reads TGCAGCGTTAAGGCTAGCGGGACCTACAATGAGCAGTTCTTC. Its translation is CSVKASGTYNEQFF.

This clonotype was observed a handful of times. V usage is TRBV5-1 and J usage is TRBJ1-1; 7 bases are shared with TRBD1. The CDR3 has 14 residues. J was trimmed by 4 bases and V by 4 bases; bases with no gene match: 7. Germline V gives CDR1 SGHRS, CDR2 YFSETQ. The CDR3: CASSPGTGATEAFF. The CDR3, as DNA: TGCGCCAGCAGCCCGGGAACAGGGGCCACTGAAGCTTTCTTT.

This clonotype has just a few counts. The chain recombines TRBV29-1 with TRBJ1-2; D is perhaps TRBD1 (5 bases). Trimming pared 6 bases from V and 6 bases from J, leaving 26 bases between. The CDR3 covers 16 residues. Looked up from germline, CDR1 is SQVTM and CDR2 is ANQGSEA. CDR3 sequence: CSVWKLLTGTKDGYTF. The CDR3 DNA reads TGCAGCGTCTGGAAGCTTTTGACCGGGACGAAGGATGGCTACACCTTC.

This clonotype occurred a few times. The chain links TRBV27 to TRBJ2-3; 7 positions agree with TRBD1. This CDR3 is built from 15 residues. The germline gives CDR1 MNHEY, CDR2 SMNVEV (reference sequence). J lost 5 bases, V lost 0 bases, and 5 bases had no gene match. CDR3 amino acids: CASSLSPAGGDTQYF. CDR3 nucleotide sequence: TGTGCCAGCAGTTTATCCCCGGCAGGGGGAGATACGCAGTATTTT.

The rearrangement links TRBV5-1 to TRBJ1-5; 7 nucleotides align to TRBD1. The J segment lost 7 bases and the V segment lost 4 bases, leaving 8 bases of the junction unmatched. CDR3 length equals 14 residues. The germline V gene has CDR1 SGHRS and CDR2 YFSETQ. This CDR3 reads CASSPETGRQPQHF. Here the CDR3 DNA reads TGCGCCAGCAGCCCTGAGACAGGGAGGCAGCCCCAGCATTTT. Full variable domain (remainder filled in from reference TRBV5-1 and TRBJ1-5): KAGVTQTPRYLIKTRGQQVTLSCSPISGHRSVSWYQQTPGQGLQFLFEYFSETQRNKGNFPGRFSGRQFSNSRSEMNVSTLELGDSALYLCASSPETGRQPQHFGDGTRLSIL.

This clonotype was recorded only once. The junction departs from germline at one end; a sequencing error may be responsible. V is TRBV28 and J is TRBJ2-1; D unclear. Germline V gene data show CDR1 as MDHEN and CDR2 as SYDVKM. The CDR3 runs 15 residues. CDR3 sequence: CANSLSRAGSNEQFF. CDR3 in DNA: TGTGCCAACAGTTTATCTCGCGCCGGTTCCAATGAGCAGTTCTTC.

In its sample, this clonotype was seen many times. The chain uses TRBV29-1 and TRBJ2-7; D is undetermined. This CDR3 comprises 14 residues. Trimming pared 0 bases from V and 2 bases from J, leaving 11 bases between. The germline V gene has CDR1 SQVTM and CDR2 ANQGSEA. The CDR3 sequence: CSVEDRADTYEQYF. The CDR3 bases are TGCAGCGTTGAAGATCGGGCGGATACCTACGAGCAGTACTTC.

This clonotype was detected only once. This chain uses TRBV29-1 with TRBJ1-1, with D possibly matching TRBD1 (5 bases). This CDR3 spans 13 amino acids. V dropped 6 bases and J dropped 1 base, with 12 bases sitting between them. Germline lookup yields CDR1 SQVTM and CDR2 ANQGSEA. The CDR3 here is CSVGKGPNTEAFF. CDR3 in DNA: TGCAGCGTGGGTAAGGGGCCGAACACTGAAGCTTTCTTT.

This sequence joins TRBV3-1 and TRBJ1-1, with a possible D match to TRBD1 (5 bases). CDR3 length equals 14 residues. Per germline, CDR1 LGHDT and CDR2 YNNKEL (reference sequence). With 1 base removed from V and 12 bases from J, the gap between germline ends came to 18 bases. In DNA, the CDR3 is TGTGCCAGCAGCCAAGCCGACAGAATCGACACCACTTTCTTT. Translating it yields CASSQADRIDTTFF.

In DNA, the CDR3 is TGTGCCAGCAGCCAACGGGGGACAGTCACAAATCAGCCCCAGCATTTT. As protein: CASSQRGTVTNQPQHF. V usage is TRBV27 and J usage is TRBJ1-5, with TRBD1 matching over 7 bases. This CDR3 comprises 16 residues. The V and J ends lost 6 bases and 4 bases, in that order; junction bases with no gene match: 12. Looked up from germline, CDR1 is MNHEY and CDR2 is SMNVEV (reference sequence).

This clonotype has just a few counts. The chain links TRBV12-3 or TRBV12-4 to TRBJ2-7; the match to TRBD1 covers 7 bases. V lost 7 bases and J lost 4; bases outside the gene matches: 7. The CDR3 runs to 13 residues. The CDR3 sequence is CASTLGTAYEQYF. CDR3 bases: TGTGCCAGCACACTGGGGACAGCTTACGAGCAGTACTTC.

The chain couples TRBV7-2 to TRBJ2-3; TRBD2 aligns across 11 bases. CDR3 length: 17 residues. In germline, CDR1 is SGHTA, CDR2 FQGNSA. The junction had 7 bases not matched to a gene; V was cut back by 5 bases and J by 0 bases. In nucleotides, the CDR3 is TGTGCCAGCAGCCTTAGCGGGGGGGGGTTTAGCACAGATACGCAGTATTTT. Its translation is CASSLSGGGFSTDTQYF.

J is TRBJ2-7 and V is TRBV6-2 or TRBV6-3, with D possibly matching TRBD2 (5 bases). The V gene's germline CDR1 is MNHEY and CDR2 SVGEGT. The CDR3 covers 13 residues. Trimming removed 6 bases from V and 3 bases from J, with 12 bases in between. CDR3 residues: CASSPDGNYEQYF. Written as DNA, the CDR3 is TGTGCCAGCAGCCCAGACGGGAACTACGAGCAGTACTTC.

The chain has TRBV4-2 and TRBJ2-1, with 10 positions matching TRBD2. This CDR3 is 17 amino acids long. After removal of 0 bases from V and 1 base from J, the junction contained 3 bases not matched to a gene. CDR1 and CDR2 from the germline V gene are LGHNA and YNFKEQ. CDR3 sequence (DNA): TGTGCCAGCAGCCAAGAGCTAGCGGGAGTATCCTACAATGAGCAGTTCTTC. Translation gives CASSQELAGVSYNEQFF.

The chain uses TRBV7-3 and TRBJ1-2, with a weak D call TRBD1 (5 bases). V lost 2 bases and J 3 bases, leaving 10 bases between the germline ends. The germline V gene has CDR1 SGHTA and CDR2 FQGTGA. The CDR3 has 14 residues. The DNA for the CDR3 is TGTGCCAGCAGCTTAGGGGGGGAAGACTATGGCTACACCTTC. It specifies CASSLGGEDYGYTF.

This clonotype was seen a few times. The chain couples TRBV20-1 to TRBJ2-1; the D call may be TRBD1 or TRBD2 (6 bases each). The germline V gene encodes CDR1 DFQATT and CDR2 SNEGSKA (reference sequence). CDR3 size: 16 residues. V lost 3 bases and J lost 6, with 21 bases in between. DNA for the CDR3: TGCAGTGCTAGGGCGGCTAGCGTTAGAGGGGGCAATGAGCAGTTCTTC. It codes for CSARAASVRGGNEQFF.

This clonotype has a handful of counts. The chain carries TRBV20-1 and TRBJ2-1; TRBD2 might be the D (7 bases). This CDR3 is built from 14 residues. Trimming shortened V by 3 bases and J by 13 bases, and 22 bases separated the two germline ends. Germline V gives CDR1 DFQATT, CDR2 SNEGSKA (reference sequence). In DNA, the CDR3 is TGCAGTGCTAGCGGCGGGGGCCGTACCGGGAGTCAGTTCTTC. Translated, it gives CSASGGGRTGSQFF.

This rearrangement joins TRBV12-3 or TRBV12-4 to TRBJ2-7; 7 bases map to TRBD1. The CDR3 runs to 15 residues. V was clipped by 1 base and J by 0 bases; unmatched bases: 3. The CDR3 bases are TGTGCCAGCAGTTTAGTGACAGGGAGCTCCTACGAGCAGTACTTC. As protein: CASSLVTGSSYEQYF.

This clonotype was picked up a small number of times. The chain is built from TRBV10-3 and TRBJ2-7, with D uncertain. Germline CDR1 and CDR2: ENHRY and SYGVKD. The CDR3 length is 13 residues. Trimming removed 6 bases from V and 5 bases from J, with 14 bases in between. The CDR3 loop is CAIREGLNNEQYF. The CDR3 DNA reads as TGTGCCATCAGAGAAGGGCTGAATAACGAGCAGTACTTC.

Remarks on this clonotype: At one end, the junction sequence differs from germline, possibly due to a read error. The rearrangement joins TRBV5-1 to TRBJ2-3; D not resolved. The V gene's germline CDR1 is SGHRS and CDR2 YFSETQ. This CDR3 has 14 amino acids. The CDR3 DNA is TGCGCCAGCAGCTTGGGGCAGTCCACAGATGCGCAGTATTTT. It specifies CASSLGQSTDAQYF.

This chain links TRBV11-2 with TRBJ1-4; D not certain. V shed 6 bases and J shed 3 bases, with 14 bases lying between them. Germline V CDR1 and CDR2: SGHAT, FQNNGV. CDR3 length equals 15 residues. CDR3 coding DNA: TGTGCCAGCAGAGAACCACGCGGGGCTAATGAAAAACTGTTTTTT. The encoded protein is CASREPRGANEKLFF.